This is a list of T cell receptor beta chains from one sample in a study of blood T cell repertoires in COVID-19. Method: immunoSEQ multiplex PCR; TCRdb's copy keeps in-frame clones and lacks some. The sample shows some 150,000 clones, around 90% of them seen only once. Sequencing used peripheral blood. The receptors were sampled from a woman in her fifties or sixties with active or convalescent COVID-19. CDR3s include the opening cysteine and the closing phenylalanine or tryptophan. The order of the fields is clone size, CDR3 length, V gene, J gene, D gene, CDR3 protein, CDR3 DNA. The D gene is left open where the match is weak. Rows may omit the clone size; those that give it use once, few, many or a size class.

-,16,TRBV15,TRBJ1-1,-,CATSRSYGGWGGDAFF,TGTGCCACCAGCAGATCTTACGGAGGATGGGGGGGTGACGCTTTCTTT
few,13,TRBV7-2,TRBJ2-7,-,CASSLSKAYEQYF,TGTGCCAGCAGCTTATCTAAAGCCTACGAGCAGTACTTC
-,12,TRBV2,TRBJ1-2,-,CASSAWGAGYTF,TGTGCCAGCAGTGCATGGGGCGCGGGCTACACCTTC
-,13,TRBV10-2,TRBJ1-4,-,CASSESQSEKLFF,TGCGCCAGCAGTGAGTCACAGAGTGAAAAACTGTTTTTT
once,15,TRBV7-2,TRBJ2-2,TRBD2,CASSTPSGGARELFF,TGTGCCAGCAGCACGCCTAGCGGGGGGGCCCGGGAGCTGTTTTTT
-,15,TRBV7-2,TRBJ1-1,-,CASSTQGSGTTEAFF,TGTGCCAGCAGCACTCAGGGGTCTGGTACCACTGAAGCTTTCTTT
-,15,TRBV5-4,TRBJ2-7,TRBD2,CASSLPGAGGGEQYF,TGTGCCAGCAGCTTACCGGGGGCGGGAGGGGGCGAGCAGTACTTC
once,14,TRBV2,TRBJ2-7,TRBD2,CASSDLVAGVEQYF,TGTGCCAGCAGTGATCTTGTAGCGGGGGTCGAGCAGTACTTC
-,17,TRBV5-5,TRBJ2-2,TRBD2,CASSSPTSGGISGELFF,TGTGCCAGCAGCTCGCCAACTAGCGGGGGGATTTCTGGGGAGCTGTTTTTT
-,14,TRBV24-1,TRBJ2-1,TRBD1,CATSDPGTGHEQFF,TGTGCCACCAGTGACCCCGGGACAGGCCATGAGCAGTTCTTC
-,16,TRBV7-2,TRBJ1-5,-,CASSPASAPGGQPQHF,TGTGCCAGCAGCCCGGCGTCGGCACCGGGTGGTCAGCCCCAGCATTTT
-,14,TRBV24-1,TRBJ2-3,TRBD1,CATGTGGSTDTQYF,TGTGCCACAGGGACAGGGGGAAGCACAGATACGCAGTATTTT
-,12,TRBV6-5,TRBJ2-2,-,CASRPGSGELFF,TGTGCCAGCAGACCAGGGTCCGGGGAGCTGTTTTTT
-,15,TRBV10-1,TRBJ2-7,TRBD2,CASSGLAGPSKEQYF,TGCGCCAGCAGTGGACTAGCGGGGCCCTCGAAGGAGCAGTACTTC
-,14,TRBV7-9,TRBJ2-2,-,CASSFAGMSGELFF,TGTGCCAGCAGCTTTGCAGGAATGTCCGGGGAGCTGTTTTTT
-,14,TRBV6-5,TRBJ2-7,TRBD1,CASRPEDRAYEQYF,TGTGCCAGCAGGCCCGAAGACAGGGCCTACGAGCAGTACTTC
once,17,TRBV5-1,TRBJ2-3,TRBD1,CASSINGQGGGTDTQYF,TGCGCCAGCAGCATAAACGGACAGGGAGGAGGCACAGATACGCAGTATTTT
-,16,TRBV5-4,TRBJ2-7,TRBD2,CASSLDGGGTTYEQYF,TGTGCCAGCAGCTTGGATGGCGGGGGTACTACCTACGAGCAGTACTTC
-,17,TRBV18,TRBJ1-6,TRBD1,CASSLLETGAANSPLHF,TGTGCCAGCTCACTTCTTGAGACAGGGGCCGCGAATTCACCCCTCCACTTT
-,14,TRBV2,TRBJ2-5,-,CASSGPGQQETQYF,TGTGCCAGCAGCGGGCCCGGACAGCAAGAGACCCAGTACTTC
once,14,TRBV19,TRBJ1-1,TRBD1,CASSDQGADTEAFF,TGTGCCAGTAGTGATCAGGGGGCGGACACTGAAGCTTTCTTT
-,17,TRBV19,TRBJ1-2,-,CASSSREDNTQNYGYTF,TGTGCCAGTAGCTCACGGGAGGACAATACCCAAAACTATGGCTACACCTTC
-,14,TRBV7-9,TRBJ1-4,TRBD1,CASSADRASEKLFF,TGTGCCAGCAGCGCCGACAGGGCAAGCGAAAAACTGTTTTTT
once,16,TRBV27,TRBJ2-3,TRBD1,CASSVGTGGIYDTQYF,TGTGCCAGCAGCGTCGGGACAGGGGGCATTTATGATACGCAGTATTTT
-,14,TRBV7-9,TRBJ2-5,-,CASSLVQGGETQYF,TGTGCCAGCAGCTTAGTACAGGGGGGGGAGACCCAGTACTTC
-,13,TRBV20-1,TRBJ2-3,-,CSASAGIADTQYF,TGCAGTGCTAGTGCGGGGATCGCAGATACGCAGTATTTT
once,14,TRBV24-1,TRBJ2-1,-,CATSDAQKGDEQFF,TGTGCCACCAGTGACGCGCAAAAAGGGGATGAGCAGTTCTTC
-,13,TRBV6-6,TRBJ2-7,-,CASSPTRRGEQYF,TGTGCCAGCAGTCCGACTAGAAGGGGCGAGCAGTACTTC
once,14,TRBV6-5,TRBJ2-3,TRBD1,CASRSGQGTDTQYF,TGTGCCAGCAGGTCCGGACAGGGCACAGATACGCAGTATTTT
-,15,TRBV19,TRBJ1-5,-,CASRPSWGGNQPQHF,TGTGCCAGTAGGCCCAGTTGGGGAGGGAATCAGCCCCAGCATTTT
-,12,TRBV19,TRBJ1-1,-,CASSQGKAEAFF,TGTGCCAGTAGTCAGGGGAAGGCTGAAGCTTTCTTT
-,16,TRBV7-6,TRBJ2-2,-,CASSLGPGANTGELFF,TGTGCCAGCAGCTTAGGTCCAGGGGCAAACACCGGGGAGCTGTTTTTT
-,14,TRBV9,TRBJ2-5,-,CASSEGLAPWAQYF,TGTGCCAGCAGCGAGGGACTTGCCCCATGGGCCCAGTACTTC
-,14,TRBV5-1,TRBJ1-2,TRBD1,CASSQRDSSYGYTF,TGCGCCAGCAGCCAACGGGACAGCAGCTATGGCTACACCTTC
-,13,TRBV6-6,TRBJ1-2,TRBD1,CASLQGGNYGYTF,TGTGCCAGTTTACAGGGGGGGAACTATGGCTACACCTTC
-,14,TRBV7-9,TRBJ2-7,-,CASSLSLDSYEQYF,TGTGCCAGCAGCCTATCCCTCGACTCCTACGAGCAGTACTTC
-,13,TRBV5-1,TRBJ2-1,-,CASSLGRVDEQFF,TGCGCCAGCAGCTTGGGGAGGGTCGACGAGCAGTTCTTC
-,13,TRBV12-3/TRBV12-4,TRBJ1-2,-,CASSSGQGGGYTF,TGTGCCAGCAGTTCAGGGCAGGGTGGCGGCTACACCTTC
once,15,TRBV19,TRBJ2-5,TRBD1,CASSTGQGAGETQYF,TGTGCCAGTAGCACCGGACAGGGGGCAGGGGAGACCCAGTACTTC
-,16,TRBV30,TRBJ1-3,-,CAWDPGQLSSGNTIYF,TGTGCCTGGGACCCGGGACAATTGAGCTCTGGAAACACCATATATTTT
-,13,TRBV7-9,TRBJ2-3,-,CASSLGVAKAEYF,TGTGCCAGCAGCTTAGGAGTAGCTAAAGCTGAGTATTTT
-,15,TRBV7-2,TRBJ2-6,-,CASSPDRPGANVLTF,TGTGCCAGCAGCCCTGACAGACCTGGGGCCAACGTCCTGACTTTC
few,14,TRBV2,TRBJ1-4,-,CASSGAGDNEKLFF,TGTGCCAGCAGTGGGGCAGGGGATAATGAAAAACTGTTTTTT
-,14,TRBV25-1,TRBJ1-5,-,CASSETGGNQPQHF,TGTGCCAGCAGTGAAACTGGAGGGAACCAGCCCCAGCATTTT